This T cell receptor beta chain was obtained from a study of blood T cell repertoires in COVID-19. Study information: The study drew acute and convalescent COVID-19 samples from the United States, Italy and Spain.

Per germline, CDR1 SGHTA and CDR2 FQGNSA. The V gene end was trimmed by 6 bases and the J gene end by 3 bases; junction bases not matched to a gene: 13. This CDR3 spans 16 amino acids. The method was immunoSEQ multiplex PCR; TCRdb's version includes in-frame clones alone and lacks a portion of them. The sample lists about 52,000 clones, 70% to 85% occurring once. The rearrangement uses TRBV7-2 and TRBJ2-5; TRBD1 matches at 7 bases. This TCR came from an elderly man with COVID-19, enrolled during active disease. The sample consisted of peripheral blood. The CDR3 spells CASSLLPGQTKETQYF. Written as DNA, the CDR3 is TGTGCCAGCAGTTTACTACCGGGACAGACTAAAGAGACCCAGTACTTC. The full variable domain, its missing parts supplied by reference TRBV7-2 and TRBJ2-5, is GAGVSQSPSNKVTEKGKDVELRCDPISGHTALYWYRQSLGQGLEFLIYFQGNSAPDKSGLPSDRFSAERTGGSVSTLTIQRTQQEDSAVYLCASSLLPGQTKETQYFGPGTRLLVL.